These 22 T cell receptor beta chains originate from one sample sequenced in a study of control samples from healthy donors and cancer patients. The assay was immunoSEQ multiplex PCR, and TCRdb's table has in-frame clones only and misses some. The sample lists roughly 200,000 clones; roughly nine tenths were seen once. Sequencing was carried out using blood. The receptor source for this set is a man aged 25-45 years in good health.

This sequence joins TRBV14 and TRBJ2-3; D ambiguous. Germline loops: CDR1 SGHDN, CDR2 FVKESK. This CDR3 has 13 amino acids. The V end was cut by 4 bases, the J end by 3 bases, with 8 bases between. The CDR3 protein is CASSLDWTDTQYF. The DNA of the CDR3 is TGTGCCAGCAGCCTAGATTGGACAGATACGCAGTATTTT. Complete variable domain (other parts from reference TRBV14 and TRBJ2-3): EAGVTQFPSHSVIEKGQTVTLRCDPISGHDNLYWYRRVMGKEIKFLLHFVKESKQDESGMPNNRFLAERTGGTYSTLKVQPAELEDSGVYFCASSLDWTDTQYFGPGTRLTVL.

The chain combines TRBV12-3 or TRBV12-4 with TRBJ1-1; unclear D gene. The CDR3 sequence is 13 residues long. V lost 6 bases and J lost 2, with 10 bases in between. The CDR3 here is CASRTRINTEAFF. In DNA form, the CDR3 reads TGTGCCAGCAGGACAAGAATAAACACTGAAGCTTTCTTT.

The CDR3 nucleotides are TGTGCCAGCAGAAGCAGTAGCTCCTACGAGCAGTACTTC. Translated, it gives CASRSSSSYEQYF. The chain has TRBV2 and TRBJ2-7; D uncertain. Trimming took off 6 bases at V and 0 bases at J, with 9 bases between the two ends. The CDR3 runs 13 residues. Germline loops: CDR1 SNHLY, CDR2 FYNNEI.

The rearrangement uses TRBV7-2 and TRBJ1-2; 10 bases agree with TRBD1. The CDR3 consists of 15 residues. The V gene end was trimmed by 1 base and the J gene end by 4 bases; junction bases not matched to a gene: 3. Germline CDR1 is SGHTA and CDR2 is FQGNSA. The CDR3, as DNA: TGTGCCAGCAGCTTAGAAGGGACAGGGGCCTATGGCTACACCTTC. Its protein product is CASSLEGTGAYGYTF.

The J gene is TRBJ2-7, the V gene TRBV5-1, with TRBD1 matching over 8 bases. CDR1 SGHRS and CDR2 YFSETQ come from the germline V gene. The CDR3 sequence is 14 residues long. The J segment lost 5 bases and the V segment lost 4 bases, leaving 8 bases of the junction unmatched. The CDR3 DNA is TGCGCCAGCAGCCCCGGACAGGGTTACCACGAGCAGTACTTC. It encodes CASSPGQGYHEQYF.

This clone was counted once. Here the CDR3 reads CASSLASNQPQHF. The CDR3 DNA follows: TGTGCCAGCAGCTTAGCCTCCAATCAGCCCCAGCATTTT. This sequence joins TRBV7-9 and TRBJ1-5; D unresolved. V shed 0 bases and J shed 3 bases, with 3 bases lying between them. CDR1 and CDR2 from the germline V gene are SEHNR and FQNEAQ (reference sequence). The CDR3 runs to 13 residues. Full variable domain (remainder filled in from reference TRBV7-9 and TRBJ1-5): DTGVSQNPRHKITKRGQNVTFRCDPISEHNRLYWYRQTLGQGPEFLTYFQNEAQLEKSRLLSDRFSAERPKGSFSTLEIQRTEQGDSAMYLCASSLASNQPQHFGDGTRLSIL.

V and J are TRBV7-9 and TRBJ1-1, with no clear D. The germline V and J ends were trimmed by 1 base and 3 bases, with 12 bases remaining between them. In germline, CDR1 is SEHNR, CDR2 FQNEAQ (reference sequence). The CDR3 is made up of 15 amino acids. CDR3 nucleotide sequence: TGTGCCAGCAGCTTAGATGGCCGCCGGTACACTGAAGCTTTCTTT. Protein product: CASSLDGRRYTEAFF.

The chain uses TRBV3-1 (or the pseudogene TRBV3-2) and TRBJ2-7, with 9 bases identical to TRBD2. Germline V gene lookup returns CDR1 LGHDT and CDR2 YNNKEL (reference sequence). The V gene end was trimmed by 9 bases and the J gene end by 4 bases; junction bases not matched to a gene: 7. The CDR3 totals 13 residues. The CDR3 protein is CASGGGAWYEQYF. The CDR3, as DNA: TGTGCCAGTGGCGGGGGGGCCTGGTACGAGCAGTACTTC.

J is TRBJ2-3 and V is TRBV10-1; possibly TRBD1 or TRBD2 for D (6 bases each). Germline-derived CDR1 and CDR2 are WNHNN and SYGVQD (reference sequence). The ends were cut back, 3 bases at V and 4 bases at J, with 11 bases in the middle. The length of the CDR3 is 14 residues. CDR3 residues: CASSEGGPADTQYF. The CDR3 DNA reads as TGCGCCAGCAGTGAAGGGGGGCCGGCAGATACGCAGTATTTT.

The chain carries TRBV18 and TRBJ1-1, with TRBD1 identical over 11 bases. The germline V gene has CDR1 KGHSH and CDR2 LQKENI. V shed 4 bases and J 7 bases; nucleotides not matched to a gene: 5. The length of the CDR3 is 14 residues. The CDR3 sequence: CASSLRTGGVEAFF. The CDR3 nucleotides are TGTGCCAGCTCACTCCGGACAGGGGGCGTTGAAGCTTTCTTT.

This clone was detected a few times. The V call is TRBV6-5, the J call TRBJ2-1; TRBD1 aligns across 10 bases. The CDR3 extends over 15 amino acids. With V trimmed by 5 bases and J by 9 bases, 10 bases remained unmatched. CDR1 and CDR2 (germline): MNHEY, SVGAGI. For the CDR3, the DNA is TGTGCCAGCAGTCGACAGGGACAGGGGATGGGTGAGCAGTTCTTC. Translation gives CASSRQGQGMGEQFF.

In DNA, the CDR3 is TGTGCCAGCAGCTTTAAGGGTTGGTATGGCTACACCTTC. This translates into CASSFKGWYGYTF. The rearrangement uses TRBV7-2 and TRBJ1-2; unclear D gene. Germline V gene lookup returns CDR1 SGHTA and CDR2 FQGNSA. The V end lost 3 bases, the J end lost 5 bases, and 10 bases lay between the germline ends. This CDR3 is built from 13 residues.

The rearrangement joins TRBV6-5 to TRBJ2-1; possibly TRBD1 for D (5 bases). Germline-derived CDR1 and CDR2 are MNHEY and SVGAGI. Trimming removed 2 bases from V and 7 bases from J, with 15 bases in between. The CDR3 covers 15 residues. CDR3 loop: CASSYPRGARNEQFF. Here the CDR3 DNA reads TGTGCCAGCAGTTACCCAAGGGGCGCAAGGAATGAGCAGTTCTTC.

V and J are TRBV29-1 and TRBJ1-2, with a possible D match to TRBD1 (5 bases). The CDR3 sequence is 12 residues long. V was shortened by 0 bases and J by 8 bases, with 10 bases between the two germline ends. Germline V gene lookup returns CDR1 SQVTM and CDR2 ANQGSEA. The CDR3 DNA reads TGCAGCGTTGAAGATCCAAGGGGAGGCTACACCTTC. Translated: CSVEDPRGGYTF.

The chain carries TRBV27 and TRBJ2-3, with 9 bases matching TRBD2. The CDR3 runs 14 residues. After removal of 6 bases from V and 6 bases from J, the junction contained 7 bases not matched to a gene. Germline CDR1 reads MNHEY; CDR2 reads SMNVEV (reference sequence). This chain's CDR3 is CASRLAGGGDTQYF. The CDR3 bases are TGTGCCAGCAGGTTGGCGGGGGGGGGTGATACGCAGTATTTT.

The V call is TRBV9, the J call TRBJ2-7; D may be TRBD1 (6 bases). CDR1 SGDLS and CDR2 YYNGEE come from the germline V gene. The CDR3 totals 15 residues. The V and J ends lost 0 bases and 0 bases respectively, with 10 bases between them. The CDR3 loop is CASSVEIGGSYEQYF. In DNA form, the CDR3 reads TGTGCCAGCAGCGTAGAAATAGGGGGCTCCTACGAGCAGTACTTC. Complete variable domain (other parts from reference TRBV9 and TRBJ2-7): DSGVTQTPKHLITATGQRVTLRCSPRSGDLSVYWYQQSLDQGLQFLIQYYNGEERAKGNILERFSAQQFPDLHSELNLSSLELGDSALYFCASSVEIGGSYEQYFGPGTRLTVT.

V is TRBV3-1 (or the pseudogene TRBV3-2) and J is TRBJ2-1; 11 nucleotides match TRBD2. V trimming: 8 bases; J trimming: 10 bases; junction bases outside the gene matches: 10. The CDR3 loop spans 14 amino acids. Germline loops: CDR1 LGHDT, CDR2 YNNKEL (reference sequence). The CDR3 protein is CASSIAGGLREQFF. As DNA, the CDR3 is TGTGCCAGCTCTATAGCGGGGGGGCTGCGGGAGCAGTTCTTC.

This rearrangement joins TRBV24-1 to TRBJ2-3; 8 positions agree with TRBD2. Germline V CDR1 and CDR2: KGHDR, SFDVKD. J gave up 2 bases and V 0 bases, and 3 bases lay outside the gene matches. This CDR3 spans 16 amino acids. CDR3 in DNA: TGTGCCACCAGTGATTTGACGGGGGGGCTCACAGATACGCAGTATTTT. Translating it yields CATSDLTGGLTDTQYF.

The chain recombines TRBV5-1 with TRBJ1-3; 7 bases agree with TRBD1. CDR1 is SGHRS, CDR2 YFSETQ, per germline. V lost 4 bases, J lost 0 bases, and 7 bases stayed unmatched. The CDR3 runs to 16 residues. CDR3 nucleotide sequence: TGCGCCAGCAGCAGGACAGGACCTAACTCTGGAAACACCATATATTTT. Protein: CASSRTGPNSGNTIYF. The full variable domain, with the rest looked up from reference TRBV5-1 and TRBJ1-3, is KAGVTQTPRYLIKTRGQQVTLSCSPISGHRSVSWYQQTPGQGLQFLFEYFSETQRNKGNFPGRFSGRQFSNSRSEMNVSTLELGDSALYLCASSRTGPNSGNTIYFGEGSWLTVV.

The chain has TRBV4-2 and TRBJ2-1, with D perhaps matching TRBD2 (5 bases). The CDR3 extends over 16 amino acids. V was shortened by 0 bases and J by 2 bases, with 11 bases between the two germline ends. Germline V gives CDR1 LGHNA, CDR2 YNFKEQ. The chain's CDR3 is CASSQDLSGAYNEQFF. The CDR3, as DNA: TGTGCCAGCAGCCAAGATCTGAGCGGAGCCTACAATGAGCAGTTCTTC.

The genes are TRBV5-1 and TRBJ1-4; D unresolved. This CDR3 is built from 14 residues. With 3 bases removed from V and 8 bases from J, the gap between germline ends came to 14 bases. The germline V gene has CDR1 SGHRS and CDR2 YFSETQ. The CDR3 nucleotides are TGCGCCAGCAGCTCCGGGTCCCAGGACGAAAAACTGTTTTTT. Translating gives CASSSGSQDEKLFF.

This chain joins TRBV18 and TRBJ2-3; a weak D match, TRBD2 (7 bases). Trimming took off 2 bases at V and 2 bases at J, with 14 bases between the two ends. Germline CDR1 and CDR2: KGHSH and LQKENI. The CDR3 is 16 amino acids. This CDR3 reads CASSPMAGANTDTQYF. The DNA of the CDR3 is TGTGCCAGCTCACCAATGGCGGGGGCCAACACAGATACGCAGTATTTT.